This is a list of T cell receptor beta chains from one sample in a study of blood T cell repertoires in COVID-19. Some clones are missing from TCRdb's copy, which holds only in-frame ones; the method was immunoSEQ multiplex PCR. Among 150,000 to 200,000 clones listed, around 90% were seen once. The sample consisted of peripheral blood. These receptors all come from a man between 60 and 70 years old with active or convalescent COVID-19. Each CDR3 is given with its conserved first and last residue. Fields, in order: V gene, CDR3 length, J gene, CDR3 protein.

TRBV18	16	TRBJ1-2	CASSPPGGTGRYGYTF
TRBV14	18	TRBJ2-7	CASSQLRDRNLRSYEQYF
TRBV11-2	16	TRBJ2-7	CASSLGFGTGSYEQYF
TRBV19	15	TRBJ1-2	CASSTGPGRAYGYTF
TRBV18	15	TRBJ1-1	CASSIRQGLDTEAFF
TRBV7-7	13	TRBJ1-1	CASAQGEDTEAFF
TRBV29-1	15	TRBJ2-1	CSGLGTSGFYNEQFF
TRBV11-2	16	TRBJ1-5	CASSLGTGGATQPQHF
TRBV10-2	13	TRBJ1-1	CASIPTGNTEAFF
TRBV6-5	14	TRBJ1-2	CASILRDRGFGYTF
TRBV6-6	13	TRBJ1-5	CASSLGDAQPQHF
TRBV10-2	16	TRBJ1-5	CASSESSRQGNQPQHF
TRBV29-1	13	TRBJ2-5	CSGSAGRQETQYF
TRBV2	15	TRBJ1-1	CASTREDIGRTEAFF
TRBV5-4	13	TRBJ1-2	CASRSGTGFDYTF
TRBV11-3	16	TRBJ1-1	CASSLDSGGGWTEAFF
TRBV6-5	15	TRBJ2-2	CASRRTVTNTGELFF
TRBV7-9	12	TRBJ1-1	CASSRENTEAFF
TRBV6-5	15	TRBJ1-2	CASSPRQGASYGYTF
TRBV7-2	18	TRBJ2-6	CASSARGAGYSGANVLTF
TRBV20-1	14	TRBJ2-1	CSASGLAGSNEQFF
TRBV28	14	TRBJ1-2	CASSLQDRVNGYTF
TRBV19	15	TRBJ1-1	CASSSIRDRVTEAFF
TRBV19	13	TRBJ1-1	CASTKWGGTEAFF
TRBV28	15	TRBJ1-1	CASSLLSQGGTEAFF
TRBV4-1	16	TRBJ2-7	CASSQKTGTGFYEQYF
TRBV10-3	15	TRBJ2-3	CAISATGANTDTQYF
TRBV5-1	17	TRBJ2-7	CASSLGIGSLNSYEQYF
TRBV18	16	TRBJ2-7	CASSPVTVGQGAEQYF
TRBV29-1	12	TRBJ2-7	CSAQRESYEQYF
TRBV19	14	TRBJ2-3	CATRGQGVTDTQYF
TRBV29-1	14	TRBJ2-3	CSVEGGQGGDTQYF
TRBV18	15	TRBJ1-1	CASSTTGFLNTEAFF
TRBV12-3/TRBV12-4	13	TRBJ1-2	CASSGQGAWGYTF
TRBV5-1	16	TRBJ1-1	CASSPGDRTVNTEAFF
TRBV5-6	15	TRBJ1-4	CASSFPGLPGEKLFF
TRBV6-1	15	TRBJ2-3	CASSEAGAQGDTQYF
TRBV4-1	16	TRBJ2-1	CASSQGIGLAGHEQFF
TRBV3-1/TRBV3-2	16	TRBJ1-6	CASSQIPREMFSPLHF
TRBV6-5	13	TRBJ2-5	CASRRGLGATQYF
TRBV27	15	TRBJ1-2	CASSLVGQGTYGYTF
TRBV14	15	TRBJ2-7	CASSPNRLAGYEQYF
TRBV5-1	15	TRBJ2-5	CASSLGLAGEETQYF
TRBV11-2	15	TRBJ1-5	CASSLDRQHNQPQHF
TRBV7-5	15	TRBJ1-4	CVRSLAKQGSEKLFF
TRBV7-9	14	TRBJ1-5	CAISGGTGNQPQHF
TRBV29-1	13	TRBJ1-6	CSVRTGADSPLHF
TRBV15	17	TRBJ1-2	CATSREKNNRANYGYTF
TRBV6-1	15	TRBJ2-7	CASSEAGQGVYEQYF
TRBV3-1/TRBV3-2	13	TRBJ2-7	CASSQDRITEQYF
TRBV7-6	16	TRBJ1-3	CASSLGRGGSGNTIYF
TRBV5-1	13	TRBJ1-6	CASSSLADSPLHF
TRBV10-3	15	TRBJ2-7	CATGFGQDRSYEQYF
TRBV5-1	14	TRBJ1-2	CASSKSGETSGYTF